This TCR beta chain was documented in a study of CD8+CD57+ T cells in acquired aplastic anemia (dated by TCRdb to 2016 to 2019). About the investigation overall: DNA extracted from sorted CD4+ and CD8+ cells had a mean of approximately 3.3 ug, with a range of roughly 0.17 to 27.4 ug. Healthy donor samples averaged roughly 9.8 million reads for CD4+ and fewer than 12 million for CD8+ cells.

TCR beta VDJ combination and CDR3 sequence profiling used genomic DNA as the template. An Illumina HiSeq 2000 was the platform used for TCR repertoire sequencing. The paper's data handling went like this. Repertoire assessment relied on Simpson's diversity index, CDR3 size and DJ length profiles, and TRBV/TRBJ rearrangement plots. The most abundant DNA sequence in the deep sequencing data was defined as the immunodominant clone. CDR3 amino acid sequences were checked for sharing between subjects and were compared against published repertoires and the VDJdb database. TCRdb reprocessed the public reads (quality trimming at Q25 with fastp, clone calling with MiXCR) and kept in-frame beta chains. Merged by CDR3 protein, the rows form single entries marked with the most common genes and DNA. TCRdb assigned the V and J calls; the authors' analysis was not used. This sample comprises 400,000 to 500,000 distinct CDR3 sequences, 60% to 80% of them detected only once. 3% to 5% of the sample is in the top ten clones.

Points the paper makes about the study in general: Roughly 29 CD8+ CDR3 sequences were shared between patients and controls but appeared highly expressed in patients and within their immunodominant clones. Between patients and healthy controls, no significant difference in CD8+ Simpson's diversity was found (P=0.060).

The germline V gene supplies CDR1 SNHLY and CDR2 FYNNEI. V drops 7 bases and J drops 5 bases, leaving 14 bases in between. The CDR3 has 13 amino acids, counting the end cysteine and phenylalanine. The entry retains the CDR3 DNA only, 39 bases that are in frame from base 1. This clonotype was detected only a few times. Its antigen remains undetermined. Base qualities are not at hand, and no much larger clone is one base apart. The study deep-sequenced TCR repertoires of sorted CD4+ and CD8+ blood T cells from severe aplastic anemia patients and healthy subjects. Ficoll-Paque density gradient centrifugation was used to isolate peripheral blood mononuclear cells. Before DNA extraction, CD4+ and CD8+ T cells were sorted by FACS or by magnetic beads.

The sequence came from a human donor in good health, serving as a control. Sequencing was carried out using sorted CD4+, CD8+, or CD8+CD57+ T cells (not recorded which) from PBMCs. The rearranged segments are TRBV2 and TRBJ1-2; matching of 6 bases hints at TRBD1 as the D gene. The CDR3 region reads CASKVGGSYGYTF. The DNA sequence is as follows: TGTGCCAGCAAAGTGGGGGGCTCGTATGGCTACACCTTC.